This T cell receptor beta chain emerged from a study of blood T cell repertoires in COVID-19. Trimming cost V 1 base and J 9 bases; bases outside gene matches: 4. Germline V gene lookup returns CDR1 LGHDT and CDR2 YNNKEL (reference sequence). This CDR3 region has 13 residues. In the original analysis: Estimates of nucleated cell counts were drawn from the amplification of reference gene primers. Profiled with immunoSEQ multiplex PCR; TCRdb holds only in-frame clones, not every one. The DNA was the basis for D and trimming; V, J and clone size are from that table. This sample has 150,000 or so clones; about 85% occur once, and the top ten carry roughly 4%. Participant-reported clinical history was the basis for cohort assignment.

The receptor's source is a woman between 40 and 50 years old who had been exposed to COVID-19. Sample: PBMCs or T cells enriched from blood (not recorded which). The chain couples TRBV3-1 (or the pseudogene TRBV3-2) to TRBJ1-1, with 8 bases that match TRBD1. In nucleotides, the CDR3 is TGTGCCAGCAGCCAAGGAGGGACAGGCCAAGCTTTCTTT. Amino acids: CASSQGGTGQAFF.